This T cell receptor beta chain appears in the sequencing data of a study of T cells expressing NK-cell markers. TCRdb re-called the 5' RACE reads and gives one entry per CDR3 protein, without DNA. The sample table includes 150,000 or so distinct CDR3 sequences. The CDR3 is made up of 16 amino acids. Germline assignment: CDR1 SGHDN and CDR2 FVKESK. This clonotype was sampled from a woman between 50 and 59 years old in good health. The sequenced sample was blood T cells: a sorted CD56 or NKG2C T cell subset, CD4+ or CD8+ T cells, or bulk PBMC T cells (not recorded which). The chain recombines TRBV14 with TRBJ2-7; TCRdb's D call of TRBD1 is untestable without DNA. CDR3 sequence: CASSQDHRDGTYEQYF.